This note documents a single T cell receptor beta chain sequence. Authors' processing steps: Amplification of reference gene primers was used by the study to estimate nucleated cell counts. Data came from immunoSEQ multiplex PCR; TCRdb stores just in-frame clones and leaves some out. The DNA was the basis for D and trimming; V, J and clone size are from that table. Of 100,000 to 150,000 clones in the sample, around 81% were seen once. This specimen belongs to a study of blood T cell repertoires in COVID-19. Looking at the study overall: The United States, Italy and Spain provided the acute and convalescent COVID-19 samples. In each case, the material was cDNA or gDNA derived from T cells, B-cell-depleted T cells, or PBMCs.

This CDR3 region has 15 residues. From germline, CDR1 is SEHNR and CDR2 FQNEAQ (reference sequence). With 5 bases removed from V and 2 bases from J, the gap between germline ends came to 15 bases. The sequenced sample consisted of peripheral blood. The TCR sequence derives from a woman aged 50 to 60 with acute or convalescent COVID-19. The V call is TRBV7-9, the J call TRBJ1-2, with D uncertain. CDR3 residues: CASSLSSTENYGYTF. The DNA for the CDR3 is TGTGCCAGCAGCCTTTCCTCTACGGAGAACTATGGCTACACCTTC.